This T cell receptor beta chain was retrieved from a study of cytomegalovirus exposure and HLA in healthy donors. Study-wide results and limits: In a later analysis, across HLA loci, associated TCR counts were highest for DRB1, lowest for HLA-C.

CDR1 and CDR2 from the germline V gene are SEHNR and FQNEAQ (reference sequence). The germline V and J ends were trimmed by 1 base and 4 bases, with 8 bases remaining between them. This CDR3 spans 14 amino acids. Vbeta (60) and Jbeta (13) primers were used in the PCR. Measured with immunoSEQ multiplex PCR; TCRdb has only the in-frame clones, and not every one. Found here are hundreds of thousands of clones, more than 75% of them singletons; the top ten hold around 6%. This clone was counted only a few times. As yet, its antigen is unknown. The chain employs TRBV7-9 and TRBJ2-1; no clear D. Material for sequencing was PBMCs. This TCR was recovered from a man between 40 and 49 years old in good health and CMV-seropositive. CDR3 nucleotides: TGTGCCAGCAGCTTAGTACTTGAATACAATGAGCAGTTCTTC. This codes for CASSLVLEYNEQFF.